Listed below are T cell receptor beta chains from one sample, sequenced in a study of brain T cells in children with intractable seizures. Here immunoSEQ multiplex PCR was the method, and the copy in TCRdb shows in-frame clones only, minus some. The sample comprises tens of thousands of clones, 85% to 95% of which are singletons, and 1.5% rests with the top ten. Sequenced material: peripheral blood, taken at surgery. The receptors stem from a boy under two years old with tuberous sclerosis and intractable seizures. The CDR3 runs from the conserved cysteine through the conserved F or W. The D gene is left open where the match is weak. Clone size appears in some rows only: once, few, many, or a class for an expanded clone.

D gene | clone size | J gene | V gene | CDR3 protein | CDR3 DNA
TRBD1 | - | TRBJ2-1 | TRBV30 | CAWVKGGEYNEQFF | TGTGCCTGGGTAAAAGGGGGCGAGTACAATGAGCAGTTCTTC
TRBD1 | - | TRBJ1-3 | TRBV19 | CASSFEGAYSGNTIYF | TGTGCCAGTAGTTTCGAGGGGGCATACTCTGGAAACACCATATATTTT
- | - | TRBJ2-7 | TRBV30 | CAWSVVGEQYF | TGTGCCTGGAGTGTCGTCGGCGAGCAGTACTTC
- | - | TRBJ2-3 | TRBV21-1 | CASSNLEWSGRTDTQYF | TGTGCCAGCAGCAACCTTGAGTGGTCAGGACGCACAGATACGCAGTATTTT
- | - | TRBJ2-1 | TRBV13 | CASSPNSRGYNEQFF | TGTGCCAGCAGCCCAAACTCAAGGGGATACAATGAGCAGTTCTTC
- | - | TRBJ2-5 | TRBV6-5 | CASRPWRGQETQYF | TGTGCCAGCAGGCCCTGGCGGGGACAAGAGACCCAGTACTTC
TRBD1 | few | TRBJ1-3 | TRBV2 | CASSRDRGGNTIYF | TGTGCCAGCAGCAGGGACAGAGGTGGAAACACCATATATTTT
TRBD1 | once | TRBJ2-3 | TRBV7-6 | CASSHPPGRGSTDTQYF | TGTGCCAGCAGCCACCCCCCCGGCAGGGGGAGCACAGATACGCAGTATTTT
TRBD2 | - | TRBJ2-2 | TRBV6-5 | CASRTSGSSAGELFF | TGTGCCAGCAGGACTAGCGGGAGTTCAGCCGGGGAGCTGTTTTTT
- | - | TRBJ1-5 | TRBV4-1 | CASSGGLLRDLSNQPQHF | TGCGCCAGCAGCGGCGGATTATTGCGGGACCTTAGCAATCAGCCCCAGCATTTT
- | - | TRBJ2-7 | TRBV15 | CATSSPYRDTPSYEQYF | TGTGCCACCAGCAGTCCCTACCGGGACACCCCCTCCTACGAGCAGTACTTC
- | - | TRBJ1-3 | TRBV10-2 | CASSESGEGAGNTIYF | TGCGCCAGCAGTGAGTCTGGCGAGGGGGCTGGAAACACCATATATTTT
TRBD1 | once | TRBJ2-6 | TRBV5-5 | CASSVDRGVSGANVLTF | TGTGCCAGCAGCGTGGACAGGGGTGTCTCTGGGGCCAACGTCCTGACTTTC
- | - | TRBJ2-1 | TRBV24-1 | CATSRDSIRNNEQFF | TGTGCCACCAGTCGTGACAGTATCAGGAACAATGAGCAGTTCTTC
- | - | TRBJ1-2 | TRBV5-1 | CASSLEAGNYGYTF | TGCGCCAGCAGCTTGGAGGCCGGTAACTATGGCTACACCTTC
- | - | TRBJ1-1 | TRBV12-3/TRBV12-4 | CASSFGDNTEAFF | TGTGCCAGCAGTTTTGGGGACAACACTGAAGCTTTCTTT
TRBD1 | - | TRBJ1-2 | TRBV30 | CAWTGTGNGYTF | TGTGCCTGGACCGGGACAGGAAACGGCTACACCTTC
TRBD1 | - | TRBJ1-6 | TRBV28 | CASTTTGTNSPLHF | TGTGCCAGCACGACGACAGGGACAAATTCACCCCTCCACTTT
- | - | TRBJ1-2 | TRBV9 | CASSPTRTRERYGYTF | TGTGCCAGCAGCCCAACCCGCACCAGGGAAAGGTATGGCTACACCTTC
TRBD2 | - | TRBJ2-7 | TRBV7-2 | CASSLVRTSGTYEQYF | TGTGCCAGCAGCTTAGTCAGGACTAGCGGGACATACGAGCAGTACTTC
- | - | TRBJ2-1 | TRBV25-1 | CASSDHASYNEQFF | TGTGCCAGCAGTGATCATGCCTCCTACAATGAGCAGTTCTTC
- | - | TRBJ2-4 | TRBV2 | CASSVLHLAKNIQYF | TGTGCCAGCAGTGTGCTCCACTTGGCCAAAAACATTCAGTACTTC
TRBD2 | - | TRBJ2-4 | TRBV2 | CASRTGTSGYIQYF | TGTGCCAGCAGGACCGGGACTAGCGGTTACATTCAGTACTTC
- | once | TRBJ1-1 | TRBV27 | CASSLAATGARIAEAFF | TGTGCCAGCAGTTTGGCCGCAACGGGGGCGAGAATAGCTGAAGCTTTCTTT
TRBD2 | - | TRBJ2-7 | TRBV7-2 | CASSLVAGVSSYEQYF | TGTGCCAGCAGCTTAGTAGCGGGAGTTAGCTCCTACGAGCAGTACTTC
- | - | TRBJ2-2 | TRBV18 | CASSPRRDMDTGELFF | TGTGCCAGCTCACCCCGACGGGACATGGACACCGGGGAGCTGTTTTTT
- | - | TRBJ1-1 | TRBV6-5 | CASSYQGLNTEAFF | TGTGCCAGCAGTTATCAGGGGTTGAACACTGAAGCTTTCTTT
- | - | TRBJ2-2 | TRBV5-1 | CASGTFANTGELFF | TGCGCCAGCGGAACTTTCGCGAACACCGGGGAGCTGTTTTTT
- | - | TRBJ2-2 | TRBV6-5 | CASSYATGELFF | TGTGCCAGCAGTTACGCAACCGGGGAGCTGTTTTTT
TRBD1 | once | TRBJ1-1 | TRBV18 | CASSPPGQGNRKPSRMNTEAFF | TGTGCCAGCTCACCACCAGGACAGGGCAACCGAAAGCCCTCTCGCATGAACACTGAAGCTTTCTTT
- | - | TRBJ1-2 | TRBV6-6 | CASSRAKDFDYGYTF | TGTGCCAGCTCCAGAGCGAAGGACTTTGACTATGGCTACACCTTC
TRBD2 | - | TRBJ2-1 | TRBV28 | CASSFGGLAVPGDEQFF | TGTGCCAGCAGTTTTGGCGGACTAGCGGTCCCCGGGGATGAGCAGTTCTTC
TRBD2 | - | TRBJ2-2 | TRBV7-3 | CASSLYGASGRSDTGELFF | TGTGCCAGCAGCTTATACGGAGCTAGCGGGAGATCTGACACCGGGGAGCTGTTTTTT
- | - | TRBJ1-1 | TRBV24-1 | CATSDSGATEAFF | TGTGCCACCAGTGACTCCGGGGCCACTGAAGCTTTCTTT
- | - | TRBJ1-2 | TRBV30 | CAWSVGGDGYTF | TGTGCCTGGAGTGTAGGAGGGGACGGCTACACCTTC
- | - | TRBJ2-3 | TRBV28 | CASSFGGPTDTQYF | TGTGCCAGCAGTTTCGGGGGGCCCACAGATACGCAGTATTTT
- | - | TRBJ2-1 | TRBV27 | CASRVGSTLNEQFF | TGTGCCAGCAGGGTTGGGTCGACATTAAATGAGCAGTTCTTC
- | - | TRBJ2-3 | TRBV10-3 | CAIRVTDTQYF | TGTGCCATCAGGGTCACAGATACGCAGTATTTT